This record looks at one TCR beta chain sequence and its context. As yet, its antigen is unknown. The junction differs from germline at one of its ends, possibly a read error. The data are from a study of cytomegalovirus exposure and HLA in healthy donors. This CDR3 has 14 amino acids. Per germline, CDR1 MNHEY and CDR2 SVGAGI. Use of 60 Vbeta and 13 Jbeta primers characterized the PCR. Assay: immunoSEQ multiplex PCR; the TCRdb copy retains only in-frame clones and omits some. The sample consists of about 120,000 clones, over 75% of them appearing once. Regarding the study as a whole: TCR beta sequences numbering over 15,000 were associated with HLA alleles at 0.05 false discovery rate in a later analysis. A later analysis showed that HLA-associated TCR beta chains had undergone more clonal expansion than equally common others. Excluded: some indistinguishable V segments such as TRBV6-2 and TRBV6-3.

The receptor's source is a man younger than 35 in good health and CMV-seropositive. The sequenced material came from PBMCs. The V call is TRBV6-5, the J call TRBJ2-7, with 9 bases lining up with TRBD1. The CDR3 DNA reads TGTGCCAGCAGTAACTCCCCGGGACAGGGTGGGCAGTACTTC. Translating it yields CASSNSPGQGGQYF.